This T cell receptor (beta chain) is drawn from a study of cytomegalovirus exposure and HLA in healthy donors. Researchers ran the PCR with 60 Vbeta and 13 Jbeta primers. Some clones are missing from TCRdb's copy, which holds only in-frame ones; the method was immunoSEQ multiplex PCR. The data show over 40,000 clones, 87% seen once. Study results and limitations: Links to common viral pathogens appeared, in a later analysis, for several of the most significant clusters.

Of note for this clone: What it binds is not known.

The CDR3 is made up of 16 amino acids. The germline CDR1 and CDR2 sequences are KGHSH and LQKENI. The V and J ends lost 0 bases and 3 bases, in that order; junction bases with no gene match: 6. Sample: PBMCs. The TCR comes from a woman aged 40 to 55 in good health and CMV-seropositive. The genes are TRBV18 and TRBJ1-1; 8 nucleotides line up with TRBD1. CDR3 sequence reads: CASSPPHRTGHTEAFF. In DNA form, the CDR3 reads TGTGCCAGCTCACCACCCCATCGGACAGGGCACACTGAAGCTTTCTTT.